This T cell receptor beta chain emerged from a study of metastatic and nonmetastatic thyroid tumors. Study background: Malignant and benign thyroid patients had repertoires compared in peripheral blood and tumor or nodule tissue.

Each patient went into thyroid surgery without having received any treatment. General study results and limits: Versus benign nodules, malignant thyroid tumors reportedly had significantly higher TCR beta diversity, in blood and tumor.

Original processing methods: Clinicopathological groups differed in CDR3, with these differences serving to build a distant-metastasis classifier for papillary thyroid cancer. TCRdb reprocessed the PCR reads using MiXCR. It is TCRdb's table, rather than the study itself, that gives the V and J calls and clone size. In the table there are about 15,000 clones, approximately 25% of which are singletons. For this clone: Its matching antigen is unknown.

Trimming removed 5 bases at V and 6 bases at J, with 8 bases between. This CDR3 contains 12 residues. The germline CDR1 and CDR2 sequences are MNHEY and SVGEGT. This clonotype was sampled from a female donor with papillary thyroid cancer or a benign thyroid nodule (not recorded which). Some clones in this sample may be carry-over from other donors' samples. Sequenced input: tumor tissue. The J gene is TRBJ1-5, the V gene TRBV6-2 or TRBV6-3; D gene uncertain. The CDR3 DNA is TGTGCCAGCAGTCGTGGGTGTCAGCCCCAGCATTTT. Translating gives CASSRGCQPQHF.